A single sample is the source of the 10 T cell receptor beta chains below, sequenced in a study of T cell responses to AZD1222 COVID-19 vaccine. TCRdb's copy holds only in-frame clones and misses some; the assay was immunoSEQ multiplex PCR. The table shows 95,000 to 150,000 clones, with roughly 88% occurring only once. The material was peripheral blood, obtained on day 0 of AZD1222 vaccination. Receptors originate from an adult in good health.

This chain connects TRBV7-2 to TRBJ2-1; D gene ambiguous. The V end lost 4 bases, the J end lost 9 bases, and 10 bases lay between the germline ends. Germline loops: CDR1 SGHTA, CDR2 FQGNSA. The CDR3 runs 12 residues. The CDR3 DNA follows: TGTGCCAGCAGCTCCCCCGGTCGTGAGCAGTTCTTC. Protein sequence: CASSSPGREQFF.

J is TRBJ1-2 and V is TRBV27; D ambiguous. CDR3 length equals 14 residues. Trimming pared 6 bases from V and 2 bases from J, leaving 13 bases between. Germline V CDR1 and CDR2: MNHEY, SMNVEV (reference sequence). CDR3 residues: CASSYTDGNYGYTF. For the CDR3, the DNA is TGTGCCAGCAGCTATACGGACGGCAACTATGGCTACACCTTC.

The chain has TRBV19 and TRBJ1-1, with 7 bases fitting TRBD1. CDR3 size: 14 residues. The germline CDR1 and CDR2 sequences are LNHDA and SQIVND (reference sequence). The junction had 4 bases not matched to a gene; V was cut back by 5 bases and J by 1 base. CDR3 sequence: CASSATGTNTEAFF. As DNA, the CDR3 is TGTGCCAGTAGTGCGACAGGGACGAACACTGAAGCTTTCTTT.

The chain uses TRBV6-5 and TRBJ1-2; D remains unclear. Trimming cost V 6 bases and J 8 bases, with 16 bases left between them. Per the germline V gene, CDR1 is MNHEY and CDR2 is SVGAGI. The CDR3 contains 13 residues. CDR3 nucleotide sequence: TGTGCCAGCAGCATCGGGTCTGTTGAGGGCTACACCTTC. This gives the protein CASSIGSVEGYTF.

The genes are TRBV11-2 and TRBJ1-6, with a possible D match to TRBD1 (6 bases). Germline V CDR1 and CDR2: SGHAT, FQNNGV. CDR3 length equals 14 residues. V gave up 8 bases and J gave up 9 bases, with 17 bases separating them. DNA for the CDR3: TGTGCCAGCGGAATACAGGGCCTCGGTTCACCCCTCCACTTT. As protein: CASGIQGLGSPLHF. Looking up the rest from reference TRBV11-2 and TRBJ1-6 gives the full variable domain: EAGVAQSPRYKIIEKRQSVAFWCNPISGHATLYWYQQILGQGPKLLIQFQNNGVVDDSQLPKDRFSAERLKGVDSTLKIQPAKLEDSAVYLCASGIQGLGSPLHFGNGTRLTVT.

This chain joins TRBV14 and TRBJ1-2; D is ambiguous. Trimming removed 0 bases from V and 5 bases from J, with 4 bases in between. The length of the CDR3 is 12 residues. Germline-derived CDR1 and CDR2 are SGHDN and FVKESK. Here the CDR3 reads CASSQEGYGYTF. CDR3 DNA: TGTGCCAGCAGCCAAGAAGGGTATGGCTACACCTTC.

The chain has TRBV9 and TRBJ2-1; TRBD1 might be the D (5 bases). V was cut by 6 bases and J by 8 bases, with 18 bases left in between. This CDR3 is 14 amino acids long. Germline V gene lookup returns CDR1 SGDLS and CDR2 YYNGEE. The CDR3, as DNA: TGTGCCAGCAACAAACAGGCCCCCATAGATGAGCAGTTCTTC. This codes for CASNKQAPIDEQFF.

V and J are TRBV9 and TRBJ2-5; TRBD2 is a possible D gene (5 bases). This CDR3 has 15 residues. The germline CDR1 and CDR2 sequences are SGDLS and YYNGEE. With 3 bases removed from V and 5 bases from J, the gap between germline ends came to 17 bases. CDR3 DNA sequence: TGTGCCAGCAGCGCGACGGACTGGGTGGGGGAGACCCAGTACTTC. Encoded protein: CASSATDWVGETQYF.

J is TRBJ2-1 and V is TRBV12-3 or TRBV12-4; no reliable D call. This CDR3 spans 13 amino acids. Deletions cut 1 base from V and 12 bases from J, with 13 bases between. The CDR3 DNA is TGTGCCAGCAGTTTAGAATTGTGGTGGGGGCAGTTCTTC. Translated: CASSLELWWGQFF.

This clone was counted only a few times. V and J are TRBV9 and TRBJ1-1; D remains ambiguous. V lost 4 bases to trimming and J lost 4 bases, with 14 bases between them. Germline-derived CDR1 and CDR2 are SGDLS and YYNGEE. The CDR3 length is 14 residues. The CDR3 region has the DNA TGTGCCAGCAGCTTTGGAATAGGTGGCACTGAAGCTTTCTTT. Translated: CASSFGIGGTEAFF. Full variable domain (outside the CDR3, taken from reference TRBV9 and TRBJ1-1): DSGVTQTPKHLITATGQRVTLRCSPRSGDLSVYWYQQSLDQGLQFLIQYYNGEERAKGNILERFSAQQFPDLHSELNLSSLELGDSALYFCASSFGIGGTEAFFGQGTRLTVV.